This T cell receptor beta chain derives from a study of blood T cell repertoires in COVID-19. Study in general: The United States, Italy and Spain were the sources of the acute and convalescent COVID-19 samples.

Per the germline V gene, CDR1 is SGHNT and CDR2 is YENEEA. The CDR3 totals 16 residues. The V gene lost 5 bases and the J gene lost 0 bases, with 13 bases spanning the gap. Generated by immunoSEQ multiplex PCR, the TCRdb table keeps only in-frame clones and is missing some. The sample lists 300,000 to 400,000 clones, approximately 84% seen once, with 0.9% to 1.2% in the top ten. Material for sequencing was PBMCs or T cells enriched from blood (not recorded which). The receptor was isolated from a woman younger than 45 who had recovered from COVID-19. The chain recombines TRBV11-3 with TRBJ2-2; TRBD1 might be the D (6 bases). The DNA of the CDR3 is TGTGCCAGCAGCCCCCGGACAGTTTCGAACACCGGGGAGCTGTTTTTT. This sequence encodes CASSPRTVSNTGELFF.